This entry lists 27 T cell receptor beta chains sequenced from one sample in a study of shared clonotypes between healthy human individuals. Naive CD8 cells, CD45RO-negative and positively selected for CCR7, excluded terminally differentiated effector memory CD45RA+ cells. Profiling relied on immunoSEQ multiplex PCR, and the TCRdb table lists in-frame clones only, not all of them. The sample includes some 2 million clones, about 95% of them seen just once. The specimen was naive CD8+ T cells sorted from blood. The receptors come from a man between 18 and 29 years old in good health.

This chain uses TRBV10-3 with TRBJ1-2; D is perhaps TRBD1 (5 bases). Looked up from germline, CDR1 is ENHRY and CDR2 is SYGVKD. Trimming removed 2 bases from V and 3 bases from J, with 19 bases in between. The CDR3 is 17 amino acids. The CDR3 spells CAISETLAQAGDYGYTF. The CDR3 region has the DNA TGTGCCATCAGTGAGACCTTAGCACAGGCGGGGGACTATGGCTACACCTTC.

V and J are TRBV25-1 and TRBJ2-1; 11 nucleotides agree with TRBD1. Germline CDR1 MGHDK, CDR2 SYGVNS. The CDR3 runs to 14 residues. J lost 5 bases, V lost 7 bases, and 4 bases had no gene match. CDR3 sequence (DNA): TGTGCCAGCACTGGACAGGGGGCCCACAATGAGCAGTTCTTC. Amino acid sequence: CASTGQGAHNEQFF.

The chain links TRBV11-2 to TRBJ2-7; D is undetermined. Germline CDR1 SGHAT, CDR2 FQNNGV. This CDR3 contains 14 residues. V lost 5 bases, J lost 4 bases, and 15 bases lay in between. The CDR3 here is CASSLTRGEYEQYF. The CDR3 bases are TGTGCCAGCAGCCTAACCCGCGGTGAATACGAGCAGTACTTC.

CDR3 sequence (DNA): TGTGCCAGCAGTTTAAGTCAGGGGGCAACATCCTACGAGCAGTACTTC. Its translation: CASSLSQGATSYEQYF. The chain is built from TRBV27 and TRBJ2-7; 8 bases are shared with TRBD1. The germline gives CDR1 MNHEY, CDR2 SMNVEV (reference sequence). Unmatched junction bases numbered 7, after V lost 2 bases and J lost 1 base. This CDR3 is built from 16 residues.

This chain uses TRBV6-1 with TRBJ2-3, with TRBD1 matching over 7 bases. V lost 8 bases, J lost 6 bases, and 5 bases stayed unmatched. From germline, CDR1 is MNHNS and CDR2 SASEGT. The CDR3 length is 12 residues. The CDR3 nucleotides read TGTGCCAGCTACAGGGGAGCCGATACGCAGTATTTT. Translation gives CASYRGADTQYF.

This clone was observed a single time. The chain uses TRBV15 and TRBJ2-7; D perhaps matches TRBD2 (5 bases). Trimming cost V 0 bases and J 2 bases, with 11 bases left between them. From germline, CDR1 is LNHNV and CDR2 YYDKDF (reference sequence). The CDR3 is made up of 15 amino acids. The CDR3 spells CATSRDFTGTYEQYF. CDR3 DNA: TGTGCCACCAGCAGAGATTTCACGGGAACCTACGAGCAGTACTTC.

CDR3 sequence reads: CAWSGTGIYEQYF. The DNA for the CDR3 is TGTGCCTGGAGTGGGACAGGAATCTACGAGCAGTACTTC. V and J are TRBV30 and TRBJ2-5; 7 nucleotides agree with TRBD1. The closer fit of TRBJ2-7 to the DNA end suggests the J call may be wrong. Germline loops: CDR1 GTSNPN, CDR2 SVGIG (reference sequence). CDR3 length: 13 amino acids.

The rearrangement links TRBV2 to TRBJ2-7, with 8 bases identical to TRBD1. The trim removed 9 bases at V and 2 bases at J, leaving 21 bases unmatched. This CDR3 comprises 18 residues. Germline assignment: CDR1 SNHLY and CDR2 FYNNEI. This CDR3 reads CASIPLPTGEVLTYEQYF. Written as DNA, the CDR3 is TGTGCCAGTATACCACTACCGACAGGGGAAGTCTTGACCTACGAGCAGTACTTC.

CDR3 in amino acids: CASSWDGVHEQYF. CDR3 DNA sequence: TGCGCCAGCAGCTGGGACGGAGTCCACGAGCAGTACTTC. The chain employs TRBV5-1 and TRBJ2-7, with D possibly being TRBD1 or TRBD2 (5 bases each). This CDR3 region has 13 residues. Trimming shortened V by 3 bases and J by 5 bases, and 12 bases separated the two germline ends. Germline loops: CDR1 SGHRS, CDR2 YFSETQ.

The V call is TRBV6-1, the J call TRBJ2-7; 7 nucleotides align to TRBD1. The germline V gene has CDR1 MNHNS and CDR2 SASEGT. J lost 2 bases, V lost 6 bases, and 4 bases had no gene match. The CDR3 is 13 amino acids. CDR3 residues: CASRGDSAYEQYF. The CDR3 DNA sequence: TGTGCCAGCAGAGGGGACAGCGCCTACGAGCAGTACTTC.

This clone is a singleton in its sample. The chain joins TRBV5-6 to TRBJ2-3; 7 bases agree with TRBD2. Germline V gives CDR1 SGHDT, CDR2 YYEEEE. The CDR3 extends over 14 amino acids. The V segment lost 4 bases and the J segment 0 bases; nucleotides outside the gene matches: 2. Here the CDR3 reads CASSISGSTDTQYF. CDR3 nucleotides: TGTGCCAGCAGCATTAGCGGGAGCACAGATACGCAGTATTTT. The variable domain in full, with the rest retrieved from reference TRBV5-6 and TRBJ2-3, is DAGVTQSPTHLIKTRGQQVTLRCSPKSGHDTVSWYQQALGQGPQFIFQYYEEEERQRGNFPDRFSGHQFPNYSSELNVNALLLGDSALYLCASSISGSTDTQYFGPGTRLTVL.

This chain links TRBV2 with TRBJ2-3; tentatively, D is TRBD1 (6 bases). The V end lost 2 bases, the J end lost 4 bases, and 16 bases lay between the germline ends. In germline, CDR1 is SNHLY, CDR2 FYNNEI. The CDR3 is made up of 16 amino acids. The CDR3 sequence is CASSESHGGDSDTQYF. In DNA form, the CDR3 reads TGTGCCAGCAGTGAATCGCATGGGGGCGATTCAGATACGCAGTATTTT.

A single count supports this clone. This chain joins TRBV9 and TRBJ1-2; TRBD1 matches 10 bases. The V gene's germline CDR1 is SGDLS and CDR2 YYNGEE. V dropped 0 bases and J dropped 7; count of bases not matched to a gene: 6. CDR3 length: 15 residues. CDR3 sequence: CASSVVETGGFGYTF. The CDR3 nucleotides read TGTGCCAGCAGCGTAGTTGAGACAGGGGGCTTTGGCTACACCTTC.

CDR3 sequence (DNA): TGTGCCAGCAGTCCCCAGACAGGGCCCAGTGGCGGCTACACCTTC. Encoded protein: CASSPQTGPSGGYTF. The V gene is TRBV27, the J gene TRBJ1-2, with 7 positions matching TRBD1. Germline-derived CDR1 and CDR2 are MNHEY and SMNVEV (reference sequence). The V gene end was trimmed by 5 bases and the J gene end by 8 bases; junction bases not matched to a gene: 14. There are 15 residues in the CDR3.

This chain links TRBV7-9 with TRBJ2-4; weak D call: TRBD2 (5 bases). This CDR3 has 16 amino acids. Germline CDR1 and CDR2: SEHNR and FQNEAQ (reference sequence). Trimming took off 2 bases at V and 6 bases at J, with 17 bases between the two ends. This CDR3 reads CASSLIIPVAGNIQYF. CDR3 nucleotides: TGTGCCAGCAGCTTAATTATTCCGGTGGCGGGAAACATTCAGTACTTC. Combining the CDR3 with reference TRBV7-9 and TRBJ2-4 gives the whole variable domain DTGVSQNPRHKITKRGQNVTFRCDPISEHNRLYWYRQTLGQGPEFLTYFQNEAQLEKSRLLSDRFSAERPKGSFSTLEIQRTEQGDSAMYLCASSLIIPVAGNIQYFGAGTRLSVL.

The chain links TRBV7-9 to TRBJ1-2, with TRBD1 matching over 7 bases. Per germline, CDR1 SEHNR and CDR2 FQNEAQ (reference sequence). CDR3 size: 15 residues. Germline trimming cut 4 bases from V and 8 bases from J; bases unmatched to any gene: 13. The DNA for the CDR3 is TGTGCCAGCAGCTCCCAGGGGGGGGGCGTAACAGGCTACACCTTC. Its protein is CASSSQGGGVTGYTF.

The chain combines TRBV27 with TRBJ2-7; 10 nucleotides match TRBD1. This CDR3 is 16 amino acids long. V lost 2 bases to trimming and J lost 8 bases; unmatched junction nucleotides: 12. Germline CDR1 reads MNHEY; CDR2 reads SMNVEV (reference sequence). CDR3 residues: CASSLLKGQGPVQQYF. CDR3 DNA sequence: TGTGCCAGCAGTTTACTAAAGGGACAGGGGCCCGTTCAGCAGTACTTC.

V and J are TRBV27 and TRBJ2-4; D remains ambiguous. This CDR3 comprises 13 residues. V lost 8 bases and J 0 bases, leaving 8 bases between the germline ends. CDR1 is MNHEY, CDR2 SMNVEV, per germline (reference sequence). DNA for the CDR3: TGTGCCAGCGGATTTGGAGCCAAAAACATTCAGTACTTC. Amino acids: CASGFGAKNIQYF.

The chain couples TRBV29-1 to TRBJ2-3; TRBD2 aligns across 12 bases. Germline trimming cut 7 bases from V and 5 bases from J; bases unmatched to any gene: 1. This CDR3 has 12 amino acids. In germline, CDR1 is SQVTM, CDR2 ANQGSEA. The CDR3 bases are TGCAGCGCGGGACTAGCGGGAGATACGCAGTATTTT. Residues: CSAGLAGDTQYF.

The V call is TRBV7-9, the J call TRBJ1-1; unclear D gene. Germline loops: CDR1 SEHNR, CDR2 FQNEAQ (reference sequence). CDR3 length: 14 residues. The ends were cut back, 7 bases at V and 2 bases at J, with 14 bases in the middle. The CDR3 nucleotides read TGTGCCAGCACCCCCGTAACAGTAAACACTGAAGCTTTCTTT. It yields the protein CASTPVTVNTEAFF.

CDR3 sequence reads: CASSVAVGEGSNEQFF. CDR3 sequence (DNA): TGTGCCAGCAGCGTAGCAGTGGGTGAAGGATCGAATGAGCAGTTCTTC. This chain links TRBV9 with TRBJ2-1; D gene uncertain. Trimming took 0 bases from V and 7 from J, leaving 17 bases between them. This CDR3 contains 16 residues. The germline V gene encodes CDR1 SGDLS and CDR2 YYNGEE.

The chain is built from TRBV7-9 and TRBJ2-7, with D perhaps matching TRBD1 (5 bases). Trimming pared 7 bases from V and 2 bases from J, leaving 18 bases between. The CDR3 spans 15 residues. Germline CDR1 reads SEHNR; CDR2 reads FQNEAQ (reference sequence). The CDR3 region is CASTSHQGSPYEQYF. DNA for the CDR3: TGTGCCAGCACCTCTCATCAGGGATCACCCTACGAGCAGTACTTC.

The chain combines TRBV29-1 with TRBJ2-1; 8 positions agree with TRBD2. The V segment lost 7 bases and the J segment 0 bases; nucleotides outside the gene matches: 17. Germline assignment: CDR1 SQVTM and CDR2 ANQGSEA. There are 18 residues in the CDR3. CDR3 DNA: TGCAGCGCGTCCAGAGCGGGGGAGGAGTTTAGCTCCTACAATGAGCAGTTCTTC. Its translation: CSASRAGEEFSSYNEQFF.

The sample holds one count of this clone. The chain links TRBV27 to TRBJ2-1, with 7 bases matching TRBD2. The germline V gene has CDR1 MNHEY and CDR2 SMNVEV (reference sequence). V was clipped by 3 bases and J by 8 bases; unmatched bases: 7. CDR3 length: 14 residues. Written as DNA, the CDR3 is TGTGCCAGCAGTTTGGCGGGAGAGTGGTATGAGCAGTTCTTC. It yields the protein CASSLAGEWYEQFF.

V is TRBV7-9 and J is TRBJ2-1, with 7 bases identical to TRBD2. CDR1 is SEHNR, CDR2 FQNEAQ, per germline (reference sequence). CDR3 length: 15 residues. V gave up 4 bases and J gave up 3 bases; unmatched junction bases: 6. DNA for the CDR3: TGTGCCAGCAGCTCAGTGCGGGGGTTCTACAATGAGCAGTTCTTC. Translation: CASSSVRGFYNEQFF.

This clone was picked up one time. At the DNA level, this CDR3 is encoded by other sequences in the same sample as well. The chain carries TRBV7-9 and TRBJ2-7; the D is unclear. V shed 6 bases and J shed 0 bases, with 9 bases lying between them. Germline V CDR1 and CDR2: SEHNR, FQNEAQ (reference sequence). CDR3 length: 13 residues. CDR3: CASSSSSSYEQYF. In DNA form, the CDR3 reads TGTGCCAGCAGTTCCAGCAGCTCCTACGAGCAGTACTTC.

This chain connects TRBV30 to TRBJ1-5; D gene uncertain. The V gene lost 0 bases and the J gene lost 3 bases, with 6 bases spanning the gap. CDR1 and CDR2 (germline): GTSNPN, SVGIG (reference sequence). This CDR3 spans 13 amino acids. CDR3 residues: CAWSVHTNQPQHF. CDR3 nucleotide sequence: TGTGCCTGGAGTGTCCACACCAATCAGCCCCAGCATTTT.